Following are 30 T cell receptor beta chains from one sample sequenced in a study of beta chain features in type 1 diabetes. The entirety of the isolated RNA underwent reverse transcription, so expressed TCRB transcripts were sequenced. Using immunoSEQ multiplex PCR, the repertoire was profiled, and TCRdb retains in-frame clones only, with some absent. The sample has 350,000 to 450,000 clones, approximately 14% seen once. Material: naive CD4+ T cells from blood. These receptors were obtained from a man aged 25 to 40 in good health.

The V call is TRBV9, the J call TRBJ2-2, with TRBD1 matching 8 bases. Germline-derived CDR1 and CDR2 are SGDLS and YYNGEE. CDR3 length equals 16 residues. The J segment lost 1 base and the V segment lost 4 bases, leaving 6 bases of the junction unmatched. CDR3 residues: CASSTSGTGNTGELFF. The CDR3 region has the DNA TGTGCCAGCAGCACCTCCGGGACAGGGAACACCGGGGAGCTGTTTTTT. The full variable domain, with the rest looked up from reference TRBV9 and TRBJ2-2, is DSGVTQTPKHLITATGQRVTLRCSPRSGDLSVYWYQQSLDQGLQFLIQYYNGEERAKGNILERFSAQQFPDLHSELNLSSLELGDSALYFCASSTSGTGNTGELFFGEGSRLTVL.

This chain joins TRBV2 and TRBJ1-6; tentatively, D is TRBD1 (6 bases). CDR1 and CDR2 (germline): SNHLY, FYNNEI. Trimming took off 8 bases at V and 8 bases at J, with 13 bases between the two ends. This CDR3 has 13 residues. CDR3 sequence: CASGTSRYSPLHF. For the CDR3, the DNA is TGTGCCAGCGGGACAAGCAGGTATTCACCCCTCCACTTT. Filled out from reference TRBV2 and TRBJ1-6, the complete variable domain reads EPEVTQTPSHQVTQMGQEVILRCVPISNHLYFYWYRQILGQKVEFLVSFYNNEISEKSEIFDDQFSVERPDGSNFTLKIRSTKLEDSAMYFCASGTSRYSPLHFGNGTRLTVT.

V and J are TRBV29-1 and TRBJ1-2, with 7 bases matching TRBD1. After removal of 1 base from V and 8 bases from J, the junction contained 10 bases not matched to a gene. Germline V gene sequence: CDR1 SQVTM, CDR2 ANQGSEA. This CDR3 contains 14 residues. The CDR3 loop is CSVEGEGQQSGYTF. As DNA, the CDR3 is TGCAGCGTTGAAGGAGAGGGACAGCAAAGCGGCTACACCTTC.

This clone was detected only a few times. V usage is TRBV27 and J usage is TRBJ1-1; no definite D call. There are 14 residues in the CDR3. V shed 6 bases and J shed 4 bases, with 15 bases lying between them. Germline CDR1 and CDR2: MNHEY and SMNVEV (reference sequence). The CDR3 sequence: CASSVSGVGTEAFF. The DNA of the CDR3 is TGTGCCAGCAGCGTTAGTGGAGTGGGCACTGAAGCTTTCTTT.

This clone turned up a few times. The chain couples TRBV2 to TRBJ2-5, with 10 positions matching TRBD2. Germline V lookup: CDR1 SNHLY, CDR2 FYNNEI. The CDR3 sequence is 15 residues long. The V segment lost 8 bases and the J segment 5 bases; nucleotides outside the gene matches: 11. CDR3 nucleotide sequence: TGTGCCAGCCACCAGCGGGGGGGCCGCTGGGAGACCCAGTACTTC. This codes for CASHQRGGRWETQYF.

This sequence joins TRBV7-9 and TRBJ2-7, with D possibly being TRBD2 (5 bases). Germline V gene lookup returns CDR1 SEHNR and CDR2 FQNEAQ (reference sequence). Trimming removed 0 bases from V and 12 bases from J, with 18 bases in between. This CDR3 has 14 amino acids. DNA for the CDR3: TGTGCCAGCAGCTTAGCGGGCAGCGGTCTTTGGTCGTACTTC. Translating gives CASSLAGSGLWSYF.

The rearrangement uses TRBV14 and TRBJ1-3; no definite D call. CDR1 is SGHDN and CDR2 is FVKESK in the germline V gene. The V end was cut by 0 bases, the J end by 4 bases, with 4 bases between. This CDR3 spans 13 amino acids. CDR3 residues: CASSQDRGNTIYF. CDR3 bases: TGTGCCAGCAGCCAAGATAGGGGAAACACCATATATTTT.

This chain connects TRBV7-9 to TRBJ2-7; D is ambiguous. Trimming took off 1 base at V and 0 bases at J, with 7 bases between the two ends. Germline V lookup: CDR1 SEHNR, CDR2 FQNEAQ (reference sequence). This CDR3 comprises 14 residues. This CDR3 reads CASSLDYSSYEQYV. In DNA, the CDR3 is TGTGCCAGCAGCTTAGACTACAGCTCCTACGAGCAGTACGTC.

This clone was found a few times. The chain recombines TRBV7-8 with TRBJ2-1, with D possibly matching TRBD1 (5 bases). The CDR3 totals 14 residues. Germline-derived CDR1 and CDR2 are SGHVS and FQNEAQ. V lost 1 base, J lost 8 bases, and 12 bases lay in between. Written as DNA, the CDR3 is TGTGCCAGCAGCTTAGAAGGGGATCGGTATGAGCAGTTCTTC. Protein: CASSLEGDRYEQFF.

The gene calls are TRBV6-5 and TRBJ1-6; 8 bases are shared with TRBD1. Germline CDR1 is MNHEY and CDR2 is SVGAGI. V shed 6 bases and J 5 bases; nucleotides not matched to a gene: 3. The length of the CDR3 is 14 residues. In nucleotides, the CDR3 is TGTGCCAGCAGCTTGGACAGGGATAATTCACCCCTCCACTTT. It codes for CASSLDRDNSPLHF.

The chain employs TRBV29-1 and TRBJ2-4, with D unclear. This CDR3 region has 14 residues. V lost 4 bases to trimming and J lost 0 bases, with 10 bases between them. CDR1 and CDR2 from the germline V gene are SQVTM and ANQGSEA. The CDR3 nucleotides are TGCAGCGTTGTACAGAAACTAGCCAAAAACATTCAGTACTTC. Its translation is CSVVQKLAKNIQYF. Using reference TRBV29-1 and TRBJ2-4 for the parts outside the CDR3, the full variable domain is SAVISQKPSRDICQRGTSLTIQCQVDSQVTMMFWYRQQPGQSLTLIATANQGSEATYESGFVIDKFPISRPNLTFSTLTVSNMSPEDSSIYLCSVVQKLAKNIQYFGAGTRLSVL.

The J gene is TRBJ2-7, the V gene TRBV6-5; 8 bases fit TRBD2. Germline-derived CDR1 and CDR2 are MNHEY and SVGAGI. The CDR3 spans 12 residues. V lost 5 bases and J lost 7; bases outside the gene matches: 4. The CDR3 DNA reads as TGTGCCAGCAGTGCGAGCGGGAGAGAGCAGTACGTC. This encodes CASSASGREQYV.

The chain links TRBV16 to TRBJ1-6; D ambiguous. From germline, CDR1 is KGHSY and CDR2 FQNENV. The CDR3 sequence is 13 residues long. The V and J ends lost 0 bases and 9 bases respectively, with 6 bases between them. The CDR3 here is CASSQSLFSPLHF. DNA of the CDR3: TGTGCCAGCAGCCAATCACTCTTTTCACCCCTCCACTTT.

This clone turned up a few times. The CDR3 region is CASNPSDSPIGPQHF. The CDR3 nucleotides are TGTGCCAGCAATCCATCGGACAGCCCAATTGGGCCCCAGCATTTT. The rearrangement joins TRBV5-6 to TRBJ1-5; tentative D call: TRBD1 (6 bases). This CDR3 has 15 residues. V lost 6 bases and J 9 bases, leaving 22 bases between the germline ends. CDR1 SGHDT and CDR2 YYEEEE come from the germline V gene.

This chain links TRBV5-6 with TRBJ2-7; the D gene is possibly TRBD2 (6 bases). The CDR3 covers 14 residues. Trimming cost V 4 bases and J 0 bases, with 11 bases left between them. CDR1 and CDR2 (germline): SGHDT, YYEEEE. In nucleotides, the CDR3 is TGTGCCAGCAGCCCCGGGGGTATCTCCTACGAGCAGTACTTC. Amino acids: CASSPGGISYEQYF.

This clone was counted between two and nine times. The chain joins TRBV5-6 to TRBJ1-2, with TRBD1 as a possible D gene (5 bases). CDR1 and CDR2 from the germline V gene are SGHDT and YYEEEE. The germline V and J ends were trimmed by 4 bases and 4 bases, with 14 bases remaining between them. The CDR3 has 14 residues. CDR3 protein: CASSGRDGSYGYTF. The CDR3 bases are TGTGCCAGCAGCGGCCGGGACGGAAGCTATGGCTACACCTTC. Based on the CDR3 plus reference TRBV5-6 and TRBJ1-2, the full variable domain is DAGVTQSPTHLIKTRGQQVTLRCSPKSGHDTVSWYQQALGQGPQFIFQYYEEEERQRGNFPDRFSGHQFPNYSSELNVNALLLGDSALYLCASSGRDGSYGYTFGSGTRLTVV.

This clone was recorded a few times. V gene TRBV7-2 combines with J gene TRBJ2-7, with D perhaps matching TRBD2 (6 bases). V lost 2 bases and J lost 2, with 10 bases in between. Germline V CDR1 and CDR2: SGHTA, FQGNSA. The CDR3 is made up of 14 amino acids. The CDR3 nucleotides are TGTGCCAGCAGCTTAAATGGAGGGGCCTACGAGCAGTACTTC. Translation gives CASSLNGGAYEQYF.

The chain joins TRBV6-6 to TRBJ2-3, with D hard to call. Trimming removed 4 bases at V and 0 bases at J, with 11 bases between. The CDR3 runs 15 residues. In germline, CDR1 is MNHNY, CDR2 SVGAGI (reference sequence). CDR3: CASSSLTGSTDTQYF. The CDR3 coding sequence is TGTGCCAGCAGTTCTCTCACCGGGAGCACAGATACGCAGTATTTT.

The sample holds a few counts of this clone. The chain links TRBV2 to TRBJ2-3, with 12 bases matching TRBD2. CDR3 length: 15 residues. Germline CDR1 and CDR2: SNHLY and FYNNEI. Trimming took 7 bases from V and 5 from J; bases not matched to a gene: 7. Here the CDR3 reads CASTGGLAGLDTQYF. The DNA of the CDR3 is TGTGCCAGCACGGGAGGACTAGCGGGGCTAGATACGCAGTATTTT.

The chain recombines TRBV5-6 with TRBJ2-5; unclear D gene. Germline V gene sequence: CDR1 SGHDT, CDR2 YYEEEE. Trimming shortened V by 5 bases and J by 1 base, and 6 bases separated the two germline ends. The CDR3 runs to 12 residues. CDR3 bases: TGTGCCAGCAGTTACAGCCAAGAGACCCAGTACTTC. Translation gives CASSYSQETQYF. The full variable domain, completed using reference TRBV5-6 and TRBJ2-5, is DAGVTQSPTHLIKTRGQQVTLRCSPKSGHDTVSWYQQALGQGPQFIFQYYEEEERQRGNFPDRFSGHQFPNYSSELNVNALLLGDSALYLCASSYSQETQYFGPGTRLLVL.

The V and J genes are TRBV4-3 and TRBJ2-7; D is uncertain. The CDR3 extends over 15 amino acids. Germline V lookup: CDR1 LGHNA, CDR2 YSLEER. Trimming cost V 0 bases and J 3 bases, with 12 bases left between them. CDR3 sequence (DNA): TGCGCCAGCAGCCAAGAGGCGGCCAGCTACTACGAGCAGTACGTC. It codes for CASSQEAASYYEQYV.

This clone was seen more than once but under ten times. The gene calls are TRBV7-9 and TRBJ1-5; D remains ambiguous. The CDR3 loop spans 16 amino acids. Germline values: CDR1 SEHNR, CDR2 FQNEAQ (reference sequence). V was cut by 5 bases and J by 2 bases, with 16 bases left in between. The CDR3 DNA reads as TGTGCCAGCAGCGCTTTACCGGGCCTTGGCAATCAGCCCCAGCATTTT. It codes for CASSALPGLGNQPQHF.

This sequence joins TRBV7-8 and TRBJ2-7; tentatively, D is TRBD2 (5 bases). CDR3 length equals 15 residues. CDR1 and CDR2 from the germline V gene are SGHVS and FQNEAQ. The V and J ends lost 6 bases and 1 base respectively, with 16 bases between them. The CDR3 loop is CASSPVRTASYEQYF. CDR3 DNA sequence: TGTGCCAGCAGTCCAGTCCGGACTGCGTCCTACGAGCAGTACTTC.

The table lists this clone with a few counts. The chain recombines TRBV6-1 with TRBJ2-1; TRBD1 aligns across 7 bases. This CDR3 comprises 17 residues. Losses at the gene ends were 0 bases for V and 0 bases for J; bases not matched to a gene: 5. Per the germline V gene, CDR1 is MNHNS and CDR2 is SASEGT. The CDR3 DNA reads TGTGCCAGCAGTGAAGCGCCGGGACAGAGCTCCTACAATGAGCAGTTCTTC. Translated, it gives CASSEAPGQSSYNEQFF.

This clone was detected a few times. The CDR3: CAWSLDILSNQPQHF. CDR3 bases: TGTGCCTGGAGTTTGGACATCCTTAGCAATCAGCCCCAGCATTTT. The V and J genes are TRBV30 and TRBJ1-5, with D tentatively TRBD1 (5 bases). The CDR3 totals 15 residues. Germline values: CDR1 GTSNPN, CDR2 SVGIG (reference sequence). V gave up 2 bases and J gave up 0 bases, with 11 bases separating them.

CDR3 in DNA: TGTGCCAGCAGCTTAACGGGGATCGACGAGCAGTACGTC. This translates into CASSLTGIDEQYV. The rearrangement joins TRBV7-9 to TRBJ2-7; tentatively, D is TRBD2 (5 bases). The CDR3 length is 13 residues. Germline values: CDR1 SEHNR, CDR2 FQNEAQ (reference sequence). The germline V and J ends were trimmed by 2 bases and 5 bases, with 10 bases remaining between them.

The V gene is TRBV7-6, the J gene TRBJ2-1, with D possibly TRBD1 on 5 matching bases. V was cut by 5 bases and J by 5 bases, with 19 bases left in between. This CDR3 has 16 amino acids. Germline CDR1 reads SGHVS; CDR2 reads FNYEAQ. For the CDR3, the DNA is TGTGCCAGCAGCCCACAGATAGGGGCGGACGACAATGAGCAGTTCTTC. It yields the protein CASSPQIGADDNEQFF.

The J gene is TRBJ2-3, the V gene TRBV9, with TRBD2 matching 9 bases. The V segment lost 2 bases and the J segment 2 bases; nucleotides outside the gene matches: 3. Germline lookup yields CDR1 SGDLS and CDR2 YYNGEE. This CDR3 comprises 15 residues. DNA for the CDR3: TGTGCCAGCAGCGTGCTAGCGGGAACCACAGATACGCAGTATTTT. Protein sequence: CASSVLAGTTDTQYF.

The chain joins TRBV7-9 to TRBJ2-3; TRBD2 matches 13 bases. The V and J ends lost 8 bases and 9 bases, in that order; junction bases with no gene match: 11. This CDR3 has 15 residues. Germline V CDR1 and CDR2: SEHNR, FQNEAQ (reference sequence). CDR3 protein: CASGSDGLAGDTQYF. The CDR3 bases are TGTGCCAGCGGTTCTGATGGACTAGCGGGAGACACGCAGTATTTT.

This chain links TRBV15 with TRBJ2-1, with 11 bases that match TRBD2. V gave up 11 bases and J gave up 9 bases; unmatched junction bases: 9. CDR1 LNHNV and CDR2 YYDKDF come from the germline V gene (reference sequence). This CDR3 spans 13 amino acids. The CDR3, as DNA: TGTGCCGTTACTAGCGGGAGAAAGGGTGAGCAGTTCTTC. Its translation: CAVTSGRKGEQFF.